This T cell receptor (beta chain) was profiled in a study of cytomegalovirus exposure and HLA in healthy donors. The PCR made use of 60 Vbeta and 13 Jbeta primers. Clones were sequenced by immunoSEQ multiplex PCR, and TCRdb holds only the in-frame ones, with some missing. This listing includes about 130,000 clones. Regarding this clone: What it binds is not known.

Points from the study as a whole: In a later analysis, TCR beta V- and J-gene trimming was associated with a missense DCLRE1C variant.

The clonotype comes from a man between 18 and 29 years old in good health and CMV-seronegative. The sample comprised PBMCs.

The CDR3, as DNA: TGTGCCAGCAGTCTACCCCGGCCAGAGGAGTACGGCTACACCTTC. Translation: CASSLPRPEEYGYTF. The chain links TRBV28 to TRBJ1-2; the D is unclear. CDR1 and CDR2 (germline): MDHEN, SYDVKM. The germline V and J ends were trimmed by 5 bases and 8 bases, with 21 bases remaining between them. The CDR3 is made up of 15 amino acids.